These T cell receptor beta chains were read from a single sample in a study of control samples from healthy donors and cancer patients. TCRdb's table, derived via immunoSEQ multiplex PCR, lists solely in-frame clones and lacks some. The sample contains 95,000 to 100,000 clones, 75% to 90% of which appear only once. Sample: blood. The receptors derive from a man aged 25 to 40 in good health. Each CDR3 is given with its conserved first and last residue. A D gene is named only where the DNA matches it firmly. Clone size is given for some rows only: seen once, a few or many times, or a class if the clone is expanded.

clone_size	v_call	d_call	j_call	cdr3_aa	cdr3_nt
-	TRBV5-1	-	TRBJ2-5	CASSVKGEETQYF	TGCGCCAGCAGCGTGAAGGGGGAGGAGACCCAGTACTTC
-	TRBV12-3/TRBV12-4	-	TRBJ1-5	CASSLGFLQHF	TGTGCCAGCAGTTTAGGGTTTCTCCAGCATTTT
once	TRBV15	-	TRBJ1-4	CATSRDYNEKLFF	TGTGCCACCAGCAGAGACTACAATGAAAAACTGTTTTTT
-	TRBV7-8	-	TRBJ1-2	CASSGRWSLDGYTF	TGTGCCAGCAGTGGACGGTGGAGTTTGGATGGCTACACCTTC
-	TRBV27	-	TRBJ1-1	CASSLGREAFF	TGTGCCAGCAGTTTAGGGCGGGAAGCTTTCTTT
-	TRBV9	TRBD1	TRBJ2-7	CASSTGTGLSYEQYF	TGTGCCAGCAGCACGGGGACAGGGCTGTCCTACGAGCAGTACTTC
-	TRBV27	TRBD1	TRBJ1-4	CASSSYQTGGSEKLFF	TGTGCCAGCAGTTCCTATCAGACAGGGGGCAGTGAAAAACTGTTTTTT
-	TRBV6-5	-	TRBJ2-5	CASFPLGRDGTQYF	TGTGCCAGTTTCCCTTTGGGCAGGGACGGGACCCAGTACTTC
-	TRBV4-3	-	TRBJ1-6	CASSQDPNSYNSPLHF	TGCGCCAGCAGCCAAGATCCCAACTCCTATAATTCACCCCTCCACTTT
-	TRBV3-1/TRBV3-2	-	TRBJ1-2	CASSPDTWTSGYTF	TGTGCCAGCAGCCCGGACACCTGGACGTCTGGCTACACCTTC
-	TRBV28	-	TRBJ2-7	CASSSASGDEQYF	TGTGCCAGCAGTTCAGCATCAGGGGACGAGCAGTACTTC
-	TRBV27	TRBD1	TRBJ1-4	CASRRTGGGKLFF	TGTGCCAGCCGACGGACAGGGGGTGGAAAACTGTTTTTT
-	TRBV30	-	TRBJ2-3	CAWSDTSTDTQYF	TGTGCCTGGAGTGATACTAGCACAGATACGCAGTATTTT
-	TRBV5-5	-	TRBJ1-6	CASSLDGNSPLHF	TGTGCCAGCAGCTTGGATGGAAATTCACCCCTCCACTTT
once	TRBV28	-	TRBJ1-4	CASSLDGTFNEKLFF	TGTGCCAGCAGTTTAGATGGGACCTTTAATGAAAAACTGTTTTTT
-	TRBV18	-	TRBJ2-3	CASSQGSSTDTQYF	TGTGCCAGCTCCCAGGGCTCTAGCACAGATACGCAGTATTTT
-	TRBV7-9	-	TRBJ1-1	CASSFLLGGDNTEAFF	TGTGCCAGCAGCTTCCTCCTAGGGGGGGATAACACTGAAGCTTTCTTT
-	TRBV2	TRBD2	TRBJ2-5	CASSEVLLAGNQETQYF	TGTGCCAGCAGTGAAGTACTGCTAGCGGGAAACCAAGAGACCCAGTACTTC
-	TRBV7-9	-	TRBJ1-2	CASSLDSPYTF	TGTGCCAGCAGCTTGGACAGCCCTTACACCTTC
-	TRBV5-6	-	TRBJ2-1	CASSLYSESAEQFF	TGTGCCAGCAGCTTGTATTCGGAGTCTGCTGAGCAGTTCTTC
-	TRBV27	-	TRBJ2-3	CASSYGAQGPYTDTQYF	TGTGCCAGCAGTTACGGGGCCCAGGGGCCCTACACAGATACGCAGTATTTT
-	TRBV2	-	TRBJ1-5	CASSRVSNQPQHF	TGTGCCAGCAGCAGGGTTAGCAATCAGCCCCAGCATTTT
-	TRBV7-8	-	TRBJ1-6	CASSLGEGQGFYNSPLHF	TGTGCCAGCAGCTTAGGGGAGGGGCAAGGGTTTTATAATTCACCCCTCCACTTT
-	TRBV3-1/TRBV3-2	-	TRBJ2-1	CASSQENQKQFF	TGTGCCAGCAGCCAAGAAAACCAGAAGCAGTTCTTC
-	TRBV24-1	TRBD1	TRBJ1-1	CATWGQKNTEAFF	TGTGCCACCTGGGGACAGAAGAACACTGAAGCTTTCTTT
-	TRBV7-2	-	TRBJ2-7	CASSLDRGEQYF	TGTGCCAGCAGCTTAGATCGGGGGGAGCAGTACTTC
-	TRBV7-9	-	TRBJ2-7	CASTSKSGFEQYF	TGTGCCAGCACCAGCAAATCGGGTTTCGAGCAGTACTTC
-	TRBV2	-	TRBJ2-5	CASSEGQQETQYF	TGTGCCAGCAGTGAGGGGCAACAAGAGACCCAGTACTTC
-	TRBV6-5	-	TRBJ2-7	CASSEAPGFPYEQYF	TGTGCCAGCAGCGAGGCCCCAGGGTTCCCCTACGAGCAGTACTTC